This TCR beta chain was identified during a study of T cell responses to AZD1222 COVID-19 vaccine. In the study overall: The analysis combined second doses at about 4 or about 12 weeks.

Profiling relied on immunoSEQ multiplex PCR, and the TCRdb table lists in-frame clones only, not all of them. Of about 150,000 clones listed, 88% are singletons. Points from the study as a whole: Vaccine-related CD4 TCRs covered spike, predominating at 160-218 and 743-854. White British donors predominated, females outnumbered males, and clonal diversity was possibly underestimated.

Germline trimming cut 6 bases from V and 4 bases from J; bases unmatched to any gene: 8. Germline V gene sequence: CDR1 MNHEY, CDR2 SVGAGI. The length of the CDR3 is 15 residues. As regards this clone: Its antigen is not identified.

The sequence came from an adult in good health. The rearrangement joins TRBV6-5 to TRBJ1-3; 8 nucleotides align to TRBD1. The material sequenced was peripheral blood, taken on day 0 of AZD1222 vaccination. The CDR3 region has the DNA TGTGCCAGCAGCCTCCGGACAGGGACAGGAAACACCATATATTTT. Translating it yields CASSLRTGTGNTIYF.